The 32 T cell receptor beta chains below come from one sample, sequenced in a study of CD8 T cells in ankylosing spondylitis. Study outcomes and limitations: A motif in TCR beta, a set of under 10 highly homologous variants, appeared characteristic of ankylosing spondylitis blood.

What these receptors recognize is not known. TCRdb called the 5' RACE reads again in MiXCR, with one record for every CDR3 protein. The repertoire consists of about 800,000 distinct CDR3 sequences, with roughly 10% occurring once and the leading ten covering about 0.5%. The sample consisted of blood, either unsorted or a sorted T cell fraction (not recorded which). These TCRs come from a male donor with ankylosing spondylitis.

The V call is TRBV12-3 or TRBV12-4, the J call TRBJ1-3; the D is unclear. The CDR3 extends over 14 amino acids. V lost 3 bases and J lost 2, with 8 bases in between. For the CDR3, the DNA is TGTGCCAGCAGTTTGGTAGGGCCTGGAAACACCATATATTTT. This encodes CASSLVGPGNTIYF.

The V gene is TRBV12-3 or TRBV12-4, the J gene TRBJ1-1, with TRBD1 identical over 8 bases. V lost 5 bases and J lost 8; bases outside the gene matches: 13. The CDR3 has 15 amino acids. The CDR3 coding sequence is TGTGCCAGCAGTATTCGGACAGGGCAGTTTTCCGAAGCTTTCTTT. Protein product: CASSIRTGQFSEAFF.

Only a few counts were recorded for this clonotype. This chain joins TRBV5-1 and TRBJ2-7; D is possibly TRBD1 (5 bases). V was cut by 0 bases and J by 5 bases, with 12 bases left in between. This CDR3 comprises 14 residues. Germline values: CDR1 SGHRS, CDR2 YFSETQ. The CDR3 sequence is CASSLGAGLDEQYF. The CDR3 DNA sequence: TGCGCCAGCAGCTTGGGGGCAGGGCTCGACGAGCAGTACTTC.

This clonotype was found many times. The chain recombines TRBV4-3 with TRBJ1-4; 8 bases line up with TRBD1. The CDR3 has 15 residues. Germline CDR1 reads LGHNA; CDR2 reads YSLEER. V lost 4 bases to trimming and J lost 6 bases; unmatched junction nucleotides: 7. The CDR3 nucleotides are TGCGCCAGCAGCCCTCGGACAGGGTGGGATGAAAAACTGTTTTTT. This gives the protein CASSPRTGWDEKLFF.

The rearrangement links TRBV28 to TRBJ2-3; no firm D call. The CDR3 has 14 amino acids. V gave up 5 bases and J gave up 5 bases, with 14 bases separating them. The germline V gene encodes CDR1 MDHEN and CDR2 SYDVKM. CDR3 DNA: TGTGCCAGCAGTATACCGGCCAGTTTAGATACGCAGTATTTT. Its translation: CASSIPASLDTQYF.

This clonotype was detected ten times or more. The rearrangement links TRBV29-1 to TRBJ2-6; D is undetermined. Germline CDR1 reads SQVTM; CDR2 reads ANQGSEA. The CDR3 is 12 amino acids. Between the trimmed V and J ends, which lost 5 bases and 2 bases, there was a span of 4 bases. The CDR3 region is CSVPTGANVLTF. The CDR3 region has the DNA TGCAGCGTTCCGACTGGGGCCAACGTCCTGACTTTC.

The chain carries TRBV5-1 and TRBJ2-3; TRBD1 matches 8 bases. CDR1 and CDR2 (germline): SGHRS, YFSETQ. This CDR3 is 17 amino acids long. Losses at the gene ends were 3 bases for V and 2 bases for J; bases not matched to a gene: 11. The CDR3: CASSYVRGLLNTDTQYF. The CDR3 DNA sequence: TGCGCCAGCAGCTACGTCAGGGGGCTCCTTAACACAGATACGCAGTATTTT.

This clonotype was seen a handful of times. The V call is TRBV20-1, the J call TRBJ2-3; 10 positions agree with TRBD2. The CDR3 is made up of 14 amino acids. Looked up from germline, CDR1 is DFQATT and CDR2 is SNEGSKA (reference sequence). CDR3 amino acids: CSAGASGRPDTQYF. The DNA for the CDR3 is TGCAGCGCAGGGGCTAGCGGGAGACCAGATACGCAGTATTTT.

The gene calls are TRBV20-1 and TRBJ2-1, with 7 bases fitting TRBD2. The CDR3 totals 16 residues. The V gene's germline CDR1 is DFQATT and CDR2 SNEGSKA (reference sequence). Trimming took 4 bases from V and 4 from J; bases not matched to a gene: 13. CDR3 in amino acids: CSAKGSLAEIYNEQFF. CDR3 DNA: TGCAGTGCTAAGGGGTCGCTAGCGGAGATTTACAATGAGCAGTTCTTC.

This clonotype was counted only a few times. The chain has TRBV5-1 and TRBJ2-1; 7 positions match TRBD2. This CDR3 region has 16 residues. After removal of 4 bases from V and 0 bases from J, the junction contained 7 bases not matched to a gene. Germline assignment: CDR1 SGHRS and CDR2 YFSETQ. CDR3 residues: CASSPSGASSYNEQFF. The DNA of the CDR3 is TGCGCCAGCAGCCCTAGCGGAGCGAGCTCCTACAATGAGCAGTTCTTC.

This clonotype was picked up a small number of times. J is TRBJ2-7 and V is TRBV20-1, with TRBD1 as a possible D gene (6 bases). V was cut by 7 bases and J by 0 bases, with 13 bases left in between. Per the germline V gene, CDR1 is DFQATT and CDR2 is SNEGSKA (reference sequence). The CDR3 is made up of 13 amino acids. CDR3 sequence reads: CSGWTASSYEQYF. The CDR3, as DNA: TGCAGTGGGTGGACAGCTAGCTCCTACGAGCAGTACTTC.

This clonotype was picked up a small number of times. CDR3 residues: CASSLQVETEAFF. CDR3 in DNA: TGCGCCAGCAGCCTCCAAGTGGAGACTGAAGCTTTCTTT. This chain joins TRBV4-3 and TRBJ1-1; the D is unclear. Germline V CDR1 and CDR2: LGHNA, YSLEER. The CDR3 spans 13 residues. The V end was cut by 4 bases, the J end by 5 bases, with 11 bases between.

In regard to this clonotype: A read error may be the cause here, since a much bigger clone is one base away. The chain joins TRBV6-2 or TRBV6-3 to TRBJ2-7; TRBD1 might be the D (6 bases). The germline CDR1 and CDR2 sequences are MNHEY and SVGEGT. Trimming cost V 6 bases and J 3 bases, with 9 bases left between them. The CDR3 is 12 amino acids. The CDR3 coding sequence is TGTGCCAGCAGGAGAGGGGGCTACGAGCAGTACTTC. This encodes CASRRGGYEQYF.

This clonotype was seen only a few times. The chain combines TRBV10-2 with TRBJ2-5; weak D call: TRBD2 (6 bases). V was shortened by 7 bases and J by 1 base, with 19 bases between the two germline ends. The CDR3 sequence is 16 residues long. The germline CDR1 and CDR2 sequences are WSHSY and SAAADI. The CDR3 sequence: CASTPGERAFQETQYF. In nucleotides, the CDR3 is TGCGCCAGCACTCCGGGGGAGCGGGCCTTCCAAGAGACCCAGTACTTC.

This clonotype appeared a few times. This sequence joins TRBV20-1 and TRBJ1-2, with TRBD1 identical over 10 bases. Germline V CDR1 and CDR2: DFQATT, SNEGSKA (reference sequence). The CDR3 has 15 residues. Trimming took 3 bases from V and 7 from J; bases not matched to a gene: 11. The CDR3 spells CSARDPGQGLSGYTF. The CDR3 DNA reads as TGCAGTGCTAGGGACCCGGGACAGGGGTTAAGTGGCTACACCTTC.

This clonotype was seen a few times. The CDR3 reads CASSPGDRDINIQYF. CDR3 DNA sequence: TGTGCCAGCAGCCCGGGAGACAGGGATATAAACATTCAGTACTTC. This chain links TRBV9 with TRBJ2-4; D may be TRBD1 (7 bases). This CDR3 has 15 amino acids. Per germline, CDR1 SGDLS and CDR2 YYNGEE. The germline V and J ends were trimmed by 4 bases and 6 bases, with 17 bases remaining between them.

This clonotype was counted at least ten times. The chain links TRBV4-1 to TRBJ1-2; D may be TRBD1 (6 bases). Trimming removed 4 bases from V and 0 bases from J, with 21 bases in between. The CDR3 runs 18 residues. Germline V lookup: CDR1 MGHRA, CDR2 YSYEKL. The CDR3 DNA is TGCGCCAGCAGCCGGAGGGGGGACCAGGGCCTAGCTAACTATGGCTACACCTTC. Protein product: CASSRRGDQGLANYGYTF.

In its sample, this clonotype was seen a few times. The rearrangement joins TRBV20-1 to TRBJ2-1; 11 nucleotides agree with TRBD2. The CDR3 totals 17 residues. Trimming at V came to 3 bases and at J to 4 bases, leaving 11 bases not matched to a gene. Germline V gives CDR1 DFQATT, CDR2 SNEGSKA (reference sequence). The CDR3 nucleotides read TGCAGTGCTAGTAGAAGGAGTCTAGCGGGGGGATACAATGAGCAGTTCTTC. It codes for CSASRRSLAGGYNEQFF.

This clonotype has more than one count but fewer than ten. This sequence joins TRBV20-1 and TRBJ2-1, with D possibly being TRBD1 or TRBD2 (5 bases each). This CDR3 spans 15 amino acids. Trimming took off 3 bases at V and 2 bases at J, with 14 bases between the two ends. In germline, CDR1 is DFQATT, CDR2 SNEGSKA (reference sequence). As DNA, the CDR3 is TGCAGTGCTAGCCCCGGGACCCTAACCTACAATGAGCAGTTCTTC. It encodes CSASPGTLTYNEQFF.

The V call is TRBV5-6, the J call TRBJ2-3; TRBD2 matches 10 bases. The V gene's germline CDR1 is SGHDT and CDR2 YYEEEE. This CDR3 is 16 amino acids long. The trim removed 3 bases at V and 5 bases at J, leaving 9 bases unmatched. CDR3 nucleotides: TGTGCCAGCAGCTGGGGGCTAGCGGGAGCAGTAGATACGCAGTATTTT. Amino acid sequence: CASSWGLAGAVDTQYF. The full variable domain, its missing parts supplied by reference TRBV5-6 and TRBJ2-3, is DAGVTQSPTHLIKTRGQQVTLRCSPKSGHDTVSWYQQALGQGPQFIFQYYEEEERQRGNFPDRFSGHQFPNYSSELNVNALLLGDSALYLCASSWGLAGAVDTQYFGPGTRLTVL.

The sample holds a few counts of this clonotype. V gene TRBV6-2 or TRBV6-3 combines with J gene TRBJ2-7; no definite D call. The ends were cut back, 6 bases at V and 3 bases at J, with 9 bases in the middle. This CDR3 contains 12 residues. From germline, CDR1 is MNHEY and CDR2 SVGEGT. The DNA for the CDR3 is TGTGCCAGCAGCAACCGGTTCTACGAGCAGTACTTC. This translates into CASSNRFYEQYF.

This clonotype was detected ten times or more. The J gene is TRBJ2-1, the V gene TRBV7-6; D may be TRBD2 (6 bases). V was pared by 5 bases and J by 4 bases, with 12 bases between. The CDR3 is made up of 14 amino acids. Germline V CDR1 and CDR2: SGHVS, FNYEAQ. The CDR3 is CASSLIAAYNEQFF. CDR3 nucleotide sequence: TGTGCCAGCAGCCTTATAGCGGCTTACAATGAGCAGTTCTTC.

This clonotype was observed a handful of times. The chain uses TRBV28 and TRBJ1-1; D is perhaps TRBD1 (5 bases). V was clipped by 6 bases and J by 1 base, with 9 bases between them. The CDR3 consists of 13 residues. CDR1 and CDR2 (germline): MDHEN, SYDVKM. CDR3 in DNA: TGTGCCAGCAGCAGGGCTTCGAACACTGAAGCTTTCTTT. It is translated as CASSRASNTEAFF.

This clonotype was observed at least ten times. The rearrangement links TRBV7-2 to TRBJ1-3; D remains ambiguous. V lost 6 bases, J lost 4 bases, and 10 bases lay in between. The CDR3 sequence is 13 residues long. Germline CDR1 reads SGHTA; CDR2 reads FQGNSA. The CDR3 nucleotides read TGTGCCAGCAGGCCCTCAGCGGGAAACACCATATATTTT. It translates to CASRPSAGNTIYF.

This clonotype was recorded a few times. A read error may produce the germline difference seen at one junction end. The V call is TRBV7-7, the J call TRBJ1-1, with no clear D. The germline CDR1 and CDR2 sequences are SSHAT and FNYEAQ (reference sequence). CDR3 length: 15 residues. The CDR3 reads CASSPWPRKNTEAFF. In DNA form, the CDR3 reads TGTGCTAGCAGCCCTTGGCCCAGAAAGAACACTGAAGCTTTCTTT. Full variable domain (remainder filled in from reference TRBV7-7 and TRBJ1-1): GAGVSQSPRYKVTKRGQDVTLRCDPISSHATLYWYQQALGQGPEFLTYFNYEAQPDKSGLPSDRFSAERPEGSISTLTIQRTEQRDSAMYRCASSPWPRKNTEAFFGQGTRLTVV.

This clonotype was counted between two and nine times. CDR3 sequence: CASSPLGSGSRTQYF. The CDR3 bases are TGTGCCAGCAGCCCCTTGGGCAGTGGGAGTCGGACCCAGTACTTC. The chain combines TRBV5-5 with TRBJ2-5; weak D call: TRBD2 (5 bases). The CDR3 sequence is 15 residues long. The germline gives CDR1 SGHKS, CDR2 YYEKEE (reference sequence). Between the trimmed V and J ends, which lost 4 bases and 7 bases, there was a span of 20 bases.

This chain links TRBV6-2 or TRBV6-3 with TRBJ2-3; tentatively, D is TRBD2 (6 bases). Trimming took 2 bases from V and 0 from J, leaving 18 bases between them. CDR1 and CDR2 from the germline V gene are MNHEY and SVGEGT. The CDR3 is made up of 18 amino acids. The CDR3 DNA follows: TGTGCCAGCAGTTACCGGCGGGGTACGGGCCCTAGCACAGATACGCAGTATTTT. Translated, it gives CASSYRRGTGPSTDTQYF.

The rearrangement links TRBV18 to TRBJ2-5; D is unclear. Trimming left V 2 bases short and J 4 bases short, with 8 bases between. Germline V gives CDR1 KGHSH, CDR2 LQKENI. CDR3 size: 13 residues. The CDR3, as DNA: TGTGCCAGCTCACCAGGGGTTTCAGAGACCCAGTACTTC. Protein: CASSPGVSETQYF.

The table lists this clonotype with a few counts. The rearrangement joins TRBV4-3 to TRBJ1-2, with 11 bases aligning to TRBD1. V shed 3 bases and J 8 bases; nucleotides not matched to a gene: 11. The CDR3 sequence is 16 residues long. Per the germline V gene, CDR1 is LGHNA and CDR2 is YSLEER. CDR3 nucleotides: TGCGCCAGCAGCCACCGCTTGGACAGGGGGCGTCGGGGCTACACCTTC. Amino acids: CASSHRLDRGRRGYTF.

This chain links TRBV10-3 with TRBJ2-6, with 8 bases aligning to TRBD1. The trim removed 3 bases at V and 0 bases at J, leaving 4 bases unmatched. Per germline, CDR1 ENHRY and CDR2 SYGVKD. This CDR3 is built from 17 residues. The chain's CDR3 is CAISDWTGLSGANVLTF. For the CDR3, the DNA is TGTGCCATCAGTGACTGGACAGGGCTCTCTGGGGCCAACGTCCTGACTTTC.

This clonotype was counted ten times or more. CDR3 loop: CASSRDGNQPQHF. DNA of the CDR3: TGCGCCAGCAGCCGGGATGGCAATCAGCCCCAGCATTTT. This chain uses TRBV5-1 with TRBJ1-5; D gene ambiguous. Germline V gene data show CDR1 as SGHRS and CDR2 as YFSETQ. V was trimmed by 4 bases and J by 2 bases, leaving 7 bases between them. The CDR3 loop spans 13 amino acids.

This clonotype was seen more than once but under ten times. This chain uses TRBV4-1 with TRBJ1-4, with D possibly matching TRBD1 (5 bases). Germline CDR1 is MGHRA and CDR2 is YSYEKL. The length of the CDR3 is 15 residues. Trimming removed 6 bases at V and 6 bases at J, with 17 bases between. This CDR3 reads CASSLVRDLYEKLFF. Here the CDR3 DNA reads TGCGCCAGCAGTTTAGTCCGGGACCTATATGAAAAACTGTTTTTT.